A single sample gave rise to the 16 T cell receptor beta chains below, sequenced in a study of OX40 agonist ivuxolimab in advanced cancers. The assay was immunoSEQ multiplex PCR, and TCRdb's table has in-frame clones only and misses some. The table lists roughly 64,000 clones, roughly 82% of them singletons. The starting material was CD4+ or CD8+ T cells sorted from blood, obtained in a trial of the OX40 agonist ivuxolimab. Receptors originate from an adult with an advanced solid tumor such as melanoma, head and neck, liver or kidney cancer.

V is TRBV11-3 and J is TRBJ1-4, with D hard to call. The CDR3 runs 12 residues. Between the trimmed V and J ends, which lost 5 bases and 8 bases, there was a span of 9 bases. In germline, CDR1 is SGHNT, CDR2 YENEEA. CDR3: CASSPSPEKLFF. The CDR3 DNA sequence: TGTGCCAGCAGCCCGAGTCCGGAAAAACTGTTTTTT.

The gene calls are TRBV7-9 and TRBJ2-3; D remains unclear. Germline CDR1 reads SEHNR; CDR2 reads FQNEAQ (reference sequence). The CDR3 covers 15 residues. V was shortened by 8 bases and J by 2 bases, with 17 bases between the two germline ends. The CDR3 nucleotides read TGTGCCAGCTCCTTAGTGTTAAGGAACACAGATACGCAGTATTTT. It is translated as CASSLVLRNTDTQYF.

The gene calls are TRBV11-2 and TRBJ1-1; D gene unclear. The V and J ends lost 9 bases and 0 bases respectively, with 11 bases between them. Germline CDR1 SGHAT, CDR2 FQNNGV. The CDR3 spans 13 residues. The CDR3 is CASRRYLNTEAFF. The CDR3 nucleotides read TGTGCCAGTAGACGGTACCTGAACACTGAAGCTTTCTTT.

The chain combines TRBV4-1 with TRBJ2-7; 9 bases match TRBD1. With 3 bases clipped from V and 7 bases from J, the junction kept 10 bases outside the gene matches. This CDR3 contains 15 residues. CDR1 is MGHRA and CDR2 is YSYEKL in the germline V gene. CDR3 nucleotide sequence: TGCGCCAGCAGCCACCCGGGACAGGGAATAAGGGAGCAGTACTTC. This codes for CASSHPGQGIREQYF.

The J gene is TRBJ2-7, the V gene TRBV30; D unresolved. The germline V and J ends were trimmed by 0 bases and 4 bases, with 7 bases remaining between them. CDR1 is GTSNPN, CDR2 SVGIG, per germline (reference sequence). The CDR3 spans 12 residues. The CDR3: CAWSVTAYEQYF. CDR3 bases: TGTGCCTGGAGTGTAACGGCTTACGAGCAGTACTTC. Drawing the rest from reference TRBV30 and TRBJ2-7, the complete variable domain is SQTIHQWPATLVQPVGSPLSLECTVEGTSNPNLYWYRQAAGRGLQLLFYSVGIGQISSEVPQNLSASRPQDRQFILSSKKLLLSDSGFYLCAWSVTAYEQYFGPGTRLTVT.

The V and J genes are TRBV11-1 and TRBJ2-1; TRBD2 might be the D (6 bases). Germline-derived CDR1 and CDR2 are SGHAT and FQDESV (reference sequence). There are 12 residues in the CDR3. V gave up 4 bases and J gave up 8 bases, with 9 bases separating them. The CDR3 here is CASSWERDEQFF. For the CDR3, the DNA is TGTGCCAGCAGCTGGGAGCGGGATGAGCAGTTCTTC.

The chain combines TRBV6-1 with TRBJ1-1, with D maybe TRBD1 (5 bases). The CDR3 has 14 amino acids. Germline CDR1 and CDR2: MNHNS and SASEGT. V was trimmed by 9 bases and J by 1 base, leaving 15 bases between them. CDR3 bases: TGTGCCAGTAACTTAGGGGCTGGGAACACTGAAGCTTTCTTT. Translation: CASNLGAGNTEAFF.

The chain employs TRBV11-2 and TRBJ2-7; perhaps TRBD1 as D (6 bases). Germline V lookup: CDR1 SGHAT, CDR2 FQNNGV. V was cut by 6 bases and J by 2 bases, with 23 bases left in between. The CDR3 is made up of 17 amino acids. The CDR3 spells CASRSVRGRGNTYEQYF. CDR3 DNA sequence: TGTGCCAGCAGATCAGTTAGGGGAAGGGGGAACACCTACGAGCAGTACTTC.

This sequence joins TRBV7-3 and TRBJ2-5, with unresolved D. Trimming left V 5 bases short and J 2 bases short, with 9 bases between. Germline loops: CDR1 SGHTA, CDR2 FQGTGA. The CDR3 length is 13 residues. The chain's CDR3 is CASSLGVQETQYF. CDR3 DNA sequence: TGTGCCAGCAGCCTGGGTGTTCAAGAGACCCAGTACTTC.

The gene calls are TRBV6-6 and TRBJ1-2; D gene unclear. The V and J ends lost 5 bases and 7 bases respectively, with 5 bases between them. The CDR3 is 10 amino acids. Germline CDR1 reads MNHNY; CDR2 reads SVGAGI (reference sequence). The CDR3 loop is CASSDGGYTF. In DNA, the CDR3 is TGTGCCAGCAGTGACGGTGGCTACACCTTC.

The chain joins TRBV28 to TRBJ2-4; the match to TRBD1 covers 10 bases. The CDR3 sequence is 16 residues long. The germline CDR1 and CDR2 sequences are MDHEN and SYDVKM. Trimming took 9 bases from V and 1 from J; bases not matched to a gene: 9. In DNA form, the CDR3 reads TGTGCCAGTACGGGACAGGGGTCGGGGGCCAAAAACATTCAGTACTTC. Translated: CASTGQGSGAKNIQYF. The variable domain in full, with the rest retrieved from reference TRBV28 and TRBJ2-4, is DVKVTQSSRYLVKRTGEKVFLECVQDMDHENMFWYRQDPGLGLRLIYFSYDVKMKEKGDIPEGYSVSREKKERFSLILESASTNQTSMYLCASTGQGSGAKNIQYFGAGTRLSVL.

This sequence joins TRBV19 and TRBJ1-5; D not certain. Germline values: CDR1 LNHDA, CDR2 SQIVND (reference sequence). Trimming cost V 4 bases and J 8 bases, with 15 bases left between them. This CDR3 region has 14 residues. CDR3 bases: TGTGCCAGTAGTAGGCCCGCGGCAGGAAAGCCCCAGCATTTT. Amino acid sequence: CASSRPAAGKPQHF.

The rearrangement joins TRBV11-1 to TRBJ2-7, with D perhaps TRBD1 (6 bases). Trimming stripped 2 bases from V and 2 bases from J, with 10 bases between. CDR1 is SGHAT, CDR2 FQDESV, per germline (reference sequence). The CDR3 totals 14 residues. CDR3 protein: CASSLSGTPYEQYF. The CDR3 DNA follows: TGTGCCAGCAGCTTATCCGGGACACCCTACGAGCAGTACTTC.

CDR3 sequence reads: CASSLAGAGYNEQFF. The CDR3 DNA is TGCGCCAGCAGCTTAGCGGGGGCGGGGTACAATGAGCAGTTCTTC. This rearrangement joins TRBV5-1 to TRBJ2-1, with TRBD2 matching over 8 bases. V shed 2 bases and J 4 bases; nucleotides not matched to a gene: 5. The CDR3 contains 15 residues. Germline loops: CDR1 SGHRS, CDR2 YFSETQ.

The chain carries TRBV27 and TRBJ2-3, with 9 bases matching TRBD2. This CDR3 spans 15 amino acids. Germline V gene lookup returns CDR1 MNHEY and CDR2 SMNVEV (reference sequence). V gave up 0 bases and J gave up 7 bases; unmatched junction bases: 5. The CDR3 loop is CASSLSLAGRNTQYF. The CDR3 nucleotides read TGTGCCAGCAGTTTATCCCTAGCGGGAAGGAATACGCAGTATTTT.

This chain joins TRBV10-3 and TRBJ2-5; the D gene is possibly TRBD1 (5 bases). Germline V lookup: CDR1 ENHRY, CDR2 SYGVKD. The germline V and J ends were trimmed by 3 bases and 3 bases, with 8 bases remaining between them. This CDR3 comprises 13 residues. CDR3 coding DNA: TGTGCCATCAGTGACCGCAGGGAAGAGACCCAGTACTTC. Translation: CAISDRREETQYF.